The clone carrying this T cell receptor (beta chain) showed up just a few times. The sample belongs to a study of control samples from healthy donors and cancer patients. This table comes from immunoSEQ multiplex PCR, and its TCRdb copy is limited to in-frame clones, with some not included. Of 70,000 or so clones in the sample, over 65% were seen once. Trimming shortened V by 10 bases and J by 4 bases, and 19 bases separated the two germline ends. The germline CDR1 and CDR2 sequences are MDHEN and SYDVKM. This CDR3 spans 15 amino acids. This sequence originates from a woman aged 45-59 years with lung cancer. The chain employs TRBV28 and TRBJ2-2; D possibly corresponds to TRBD2 (7 bases). Input material: PBMCs. CDR3 residues: CATRWGGAGTGELFF. CDR3 in DNA: TGTGCCACCCGATGGGGGGGCGCGGGCACCGGGGAGCTGTTTTTT.